This T cell receptor beta chain was retrieved from a study of identical twins. V shed 5 bases and J 0 bases; nucleotides not matched to a gene: 9. The germline V gene has CDR1 SNHLY and CDR2 FYNNEI. The CDR3 length is 16 residues. MiXCR was run by TCRdb on the 5' RACE reads, yielding one entry per CDR3 protein. The profile shows about 730,000 distinct CDR3 sequences, less than 25% of them singletons. These data were likewise used in another study, on T cells expressing NK-cell markers.

The specimen sequenced was PBMCs. This receptor was obtained from a woman aged 18-35 years in good health. V usage is TRBV2 and J usage is TRBJ1-1; 7 nucleotides match TRBD1. The CDR3 sequence: CASSRSGTAMNTEAFF. For the CDR3, the DNA is TGTGCCAGCAGTCGATCCGGGACAGCTATGAACACTGAAGCTTTCTTT.